A single T cell receptor beta chain is shown here with its context. Its specificity is not known. Clones were read by immunoSEQ multiplex PCR, and TCRdb kept only the in-frame ones, dropping some. The top ten hold roughly 0.13% of the sample, which has approximately 2.4 million clones, approximately 95% seen once. V dropped 4 bases and J dropped 5 bases, with 9 bases sitting between them. This CDR3 is 12 amino acids long. Germline V lookup: CDR1 SGHNT, CDR2 YYREEE (reference sequence). All donors were healthy HIV-negative adults lacking recent acute infections or vaccinations. Negatively enriched CD4+ T cells were divided by CD45RA into naive and memory. This record belongs to a study of shared clonotypes between healthy human individuals. General study results and limits: It was the non-shared clonotypes that had lower generation probabilities than clonotypes shared by all four donors.

This TCR was sampled from a man aged 18 to 35 in good health. The sample taken for sequencing was naive CD4+ T cells sorted from blood. The subset is: CD45RA+ positively selected. This chain connects TRBV5-4 to TRBJ2-5; D remains unclear. CDR3 sequence: CASSPGPETQYF. In DNA, the CDR3 is TGTGCCAGCAGCCCTGGCCCGGAGACCCAGTACTTC. The whole variable domain, remainder taken from reference TRBV5-4 and TRBJ2-5, is ETGVTQSPTHLIKTRGQQVTLRCSSQSGHNTVSWYQQALGQGPQFIFQYYREEENGRGNFPPRFSGLQFPNYSSELNVNALELDDSALYLCASSPGPETQYFGPGTRLLVL.